The subject of this entry is one T cell receptor (beta chain). The antigen remains unidentified. This sample is part of a study of cytomegalovirus exposure and HLA in healthy donors. V lost 5 bases to trimming and J lost 9 bases, with 26 bases between them. This CDR3 is built from 18 residues. CDR1 SGHTA and CDR2 FQGNSA come from the germline V gene. Study-wide findings and caveats: Among TCR beta chains, those listed as cytomegalovirus-associated numbered roughly 150. A later analysis appeared to link common viral pathogens to several of the most significant clusters. Association of approximately 16,000 TCR beta sequences with HLA alleles was found at 0.05 false discovery rate in a later analysis.

Primers included in the PCR were 60 Vbeta and 13 Jbeta primers. Study processing details: In a later analysis, approximately 73 million unique TCR beta chains included roughly 11 million shared by two or more donors. This table comes from immunoSEQ multiplex PCR, and its TCRdb copy is limited to in-frame clones, with some not included. The DNA gave D and trimming, while V, J and clone size come from that table. Counted here are around 40,000 clones, approximately 70% occurring once; the ten biggest clones make up roughly 3.9%. The sample consisted of PBMCs. The clonotype was recovered from a man between 35 and 55 years old in good health and CMV-seronegative. V gene TRBV7-2 combines with J gene TRBJ1-6; the D gene is possibly TRBD1 (6 bases). The CDR3 spells CASSPFPQGLGGGSPLHF. As DNA, the CDR3 is TGTGCCAGCAGCCCCTTCCCCCAGGGACTAGGGGGTGGTTCACCCCTCCACTTT.